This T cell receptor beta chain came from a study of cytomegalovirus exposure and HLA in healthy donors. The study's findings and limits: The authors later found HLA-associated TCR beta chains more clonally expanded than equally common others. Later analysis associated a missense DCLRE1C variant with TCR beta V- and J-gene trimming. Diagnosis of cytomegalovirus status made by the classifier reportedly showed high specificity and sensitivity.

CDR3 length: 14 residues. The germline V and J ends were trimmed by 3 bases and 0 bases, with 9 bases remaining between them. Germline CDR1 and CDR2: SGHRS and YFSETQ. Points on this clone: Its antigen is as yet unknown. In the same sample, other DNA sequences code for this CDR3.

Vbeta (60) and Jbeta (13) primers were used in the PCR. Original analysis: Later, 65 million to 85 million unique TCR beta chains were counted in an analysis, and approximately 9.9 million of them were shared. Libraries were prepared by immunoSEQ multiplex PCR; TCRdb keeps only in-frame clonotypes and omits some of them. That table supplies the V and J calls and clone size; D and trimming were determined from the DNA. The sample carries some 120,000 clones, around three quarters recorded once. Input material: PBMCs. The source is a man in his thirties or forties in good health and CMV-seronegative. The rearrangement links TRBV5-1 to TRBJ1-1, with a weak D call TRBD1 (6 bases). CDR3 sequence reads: CASSSGQMNTEAFF. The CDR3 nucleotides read TGCGCCAGCAGCTCCGGACAGATGAACACTGAAGCTTTCTTT. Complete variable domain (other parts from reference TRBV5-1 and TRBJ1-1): KAGVTQTPRYLIKTRGQQVTLSCSPISGHRSVSWYQQTPGQGLQFLFEYFSETQRNKGNFPGRFSGRQFSNSRSEMNVSTLELGDSALYLCASSSGQMNTEAFFGQGTRLTVV.